The clone carrying this TCR beta chain was seen at least ten times. These data are taken from a study of blood T cell repertoires in COVID-19. On the study more broadly: Nucleic acid was either cDNA or gDNA, and it came from T cells, B-cell-depleted T cells, or PBMCs.

Repertoires were generated with immunoSEQ multiplex PCR, while TCRdb's copy carries only in-frame clones and drops some. The table records hundreds of thousands of clones, around 90% of them present only once. The V gene's germline CDR1 is ENHRY and CDR2 SYGVKD. V gave up 0 bases and J gave up 1 base; unmatched junction bases: 10. This CDR3 is 19 amino acids long. Sequencing was performed on peripheral blood. This sequence joins TRBV10-3 and TRBJ2-1; 9 nucleotides align to TRBD2. The receptor was derived from a middle-aged woman who had recovered from COVID-19. Here the CDR3 reads CAISESGLAGAGSYNEQFF. CDR3 in DNA: TGTGCCATCAGTGAGTCGGGGTTAGCGGGAGCTGGTTCCTACAATGAGCAGTTCTTC.